This T cell receptor (beta chain) came from a study of beta chain features in type 1 diabetes. Study findings and constraints: When VDJ junctions were examined, type 1 diabetes patients showed fewer insertions and more deletions. Shorter templates may be favored by PCR, equally so in patients and controls. A moderate, significant TCRB CDR3 shortening appeared in type 1 diabetes across four CD4+ subsets.

In its sample, this clone was seen once. Its antigen is currently unknown. CDR3 length: 15 amino acids. Germline trimming cut 3 bases from V and 4 bases from J; bases unmatched to any gene: 6. Germline V gives CDR1 LGHNA, CDR2 YNFKEQ. Expressed TCRB transcripts got sequenced, as all isolated RNA was reverse transcribed. Sequencing used immunoSEQ multiplex PCR; TCRdb keeps in-frame clones, though not all of them. The table lists over 650,000 clones, over 12% of them singletons, with approximately 0.043% in the top ten. Specimen: naive CD4+ T cells from blood. The sequence derives from a man aged 18 to 29 with type 1 diabetes. The rearrangement joins TRBV4-2 to TRBJ2-5; 9 positions match TRBD2. Here the CDR3 DNA reads TGTGCCAGCAGCCAGGAAGCGGGGGGTCGAGAGACCCAGTACTTC. It encodes CASSQEAGGRETQYF.